The T cell receptor (beta chain) described here comes from a study of blood T cell repertoires in COVID-19. The CDR3 contains 14 residues. Germline CDR1 is KGHDR and CDR2 is SFDVKD. Trimming took off 3 bases at V and 2 bases at J, with 9 bases between the two ends. Assay used: immunoSEQ multiplex PCR; TCRdb lists only in-frame clones, some missing. The sample lists roughly 34,000 clones, around 90% occurring once. The sequencing input was peripheral blood. This rearrangement joins TRBV24-1 to TRBJ1-2; D remains ambiguous. The TCR originated in a man aged 55 to 70 with active COVID-19. CDR3 coding DNA: TGTGCCACCAGTGATCCCCGGTCAAACTATGGCTACACCTTC. This translates into CATSDPRSNYGYTF.